This TCR beta chain was recovered during a study of T cell responses to AZD1222 COVID-19 vaccine. The method was immunoSEQ multiplex PCR; TCRdb's version includes in-frame clones alone and lacks a portion of them. Among 100,000 to 120,000 clones listed, over 85% were seen once. General study points: Clonal diversity may have been underestimated in mostly white British donors.

This CDR3 comprises 15 residues. The germline gives CDR1 LGHDT, CDR2 YNNKEL (reference sequence). V lost 2 bases to trimming and J lost 0 bases, with 8 bases between them. A note on this clone: The antigen remains unidentified.

This clonotype originated in an adult who received the AZD1222 COVID-19 vaccine. The rearrangement links TRBV3-1 (or the pseudogene TRBV3-2) to TRBJ1-3; TRBD1 is a possible D gene (5 bases). Sequenced here: peripheral blood, sampled 28 days after the second AZD1222 dose. As DNA, the CDR3 is TGTGCCAGCAGCCAATCAGGGCACTCTGGAAACACCATATATTTT. Amino acid sequence: CASSQSGHSGNTIYF.